One sample yielded the 10 T cell receptor beta chains listed below, sequenced in a study of response to subunit inactivated influenza vaccine. Using its own MiXCR run on the RT-PCR reads, TCRdb lists one record per CDR3 protein. In the table there are hundreds of thousands of distinct CDR3 sequences, around 14% of which are singletons. The source material was PBMCs from blood, sampled approximately 15 days before vaccination. The receptor set was obtained from a man between 50 and 59 years old who received an inactivated influenza vaccine.

The chain recombines TRBV4-3 with TRBJ1-4; 7 bases are a match to TRBD1. In germline, CDR1 is LGHNA, CDR2 YSLEER. Unmatched junction bases numbered 4, after V lost 1 base and J lost 5 bases. This CDR3 contains 15 residues. CDR3 coding DNA: TGCGCCAGCAGCCAAGCCTGGGGACAGAATGAAAAACTGTTTTTT. As protein: CASSQAWGQNEKLFF.

This clonotype was seen at least ten times. This chain connects TRBV2 to TRBJ1-1; D is unclear. The V end lost 1 base, the J end lost 3 bases, and 6 bases lay between the germline ends. The CDR3 sequence is 13 residues long. Germline assignment: CDR1 SNHLY and CDR2 FYNNEI. The CDR3 region has the DNA TGTGCCAGCAGTGAAGGGGGATACACTGAAGCTTTCTTT. Its translation is CASSEGGYTEAFF.

The V and J genes are TRBV20-1 and TRBJ1-2; tentatively, D is TRBD1 (5 bases). CDR1 and CDR2 (germline): DFQATT, SNEGSKA (reference sequence). The CDR3 covers 12 residues. The CDR3 region is CSKEDGGYGYTF. The CDR3, as DNA: TGCAGCAAGGAGGACGGGGGCTATGGCTACACCTTC.

The rearrangement uses TRBV5-1 and TRBJ2-3; unclear D gene. Trimming pared 3 bases from V and 5 bases from J, leaving 13 bases between. The length of the CDR3 is 14 residues. Germline V gives CDR1 SGHRS, CDR2 YFSETQ. In DNA form, the CDR3 reads TGCGCCAGCAGCTCCCGAGAGCCGAGAGATACGCAGTATTTT. Protein: CASSSREPRDTQYF.

The chain links TRBV7-9 to TRBJ2-4, with D possibly TRBD1 on 5 matching bases. Germline lookup yields CDR1 SEHNR and CDR2 FQNEAQ (reference sequence). Trimming shortened V by 5 bases and J by 8 bases, and 13 bases separated the two germline ends. The CDR3 runs to 13 residues. CDR3 in amino acids: CASSPQGRDIQYF. The CDR3 nucleotides read TGTGCCAGCAGCCCTCAGGGCAGGGACATTCAGTACTTC. Based on the CDR3 plus reference TRBV7-9 and TRBJ2-4, the full variable domain is DTGVSQNPRHKITKRGQNVTFRCDPISEHNRLYWYRQTLGQGPEFLTYFQNEAQLEKSRLLSDRFSAERPKGSFSTLEIQRTEQGDSAMYLCASSPQGRDIQYFGAGTRLSVL.

This clonotype turned up a few times. The genes are TRBV20-1 and TRBJ2-7; weak D call: TRBD2 (6 bases). With 6 bases removed from V and 3 bases from J, the gap between germline ends came to 15 bases. Germline V gene lookup returns CDR1 DFQATT and CDR2 SNEGSKA (reference sequence). The CDR3 has 13 amino acids. The CDR3 sequence: CSASWAGRYEQYF. The CDR3 region has the DNA TGCAGTGCCAGTTGGGCGGGACGCTACGAGCAGTACTTC.

Remarks on this clonotype: A read error may explain this, as a much larger clone is one base away. This chain uses TRBV5-1 with TRBJ2-2; D is possibly TRBD1 or TRBD2 (5 bases each). The V and J ends lost 0 bases and 4 bases respectively, with 10 bases between them. The germline V gene has CDR1 SGHRS and CDR2 YFSETQ. This CDR3 contains 15 residues. The CDR3 DNA is TGCGCCAGCAGCTTGGTGGCCGGGACCACCGGGGAGCTGTTTTTT. Protein: CASSLVAGTTGELFF.

This clonotype was detected only a few times. J is TRBJ2-7 and V is TRBV29-1; tentatively, D is TRBD1 (6 bases). V was cut by 4 bases and J by 1 base, with 11 bases left in between. There are 13 residues in the CDR3. Germline CDR1 and CDR2: SQVTM and ANQGSEA. The CDR3 bases are TGCAGCGTTGGCGCAGGACAGTCCTACGAGCAGTACTTC. This encodes CSVGAGQSYEQYF.

This chain uses TRBV28 with TRBJ1-1, with D perhaps TRBD1 (5 bases). Germline V gene lookup returns CDR1 MDHEN and CDR2 SYDVKM. There are 18 residues in the CDR3. The V and J ends lost 9 bases and 1 base respectively, with 27 bases between them. The CDR3 nucleotides are TGTGCCAGTCTTAAGGGGATACAAACGCGGGCGAGGAACACTGAAGCTTTCTTT. It specifies CASLKGIQTRARNTEAFF.

This clonotype was detected only a few times. The rearrangement uses TRBV24-1 and TRBJ2-5; 12 nucleotides line up with TRBD1. Unmatched junction bases numbered 3, after V lost 1 base and J lost 4 bases. The germline CDR1 and CDR2 sequences are KGHDR and SFDVKD. The CDR3 loop spans 16 amino acids. The DNA for the CDR3 is TGTGCCACCAGTGATTTTGGGACAGGGGGCGGAGAGACCCAGTACTTC. This gives the protein CATSDFGTGGGETQYF.